This T cell receptor (beta chain) stems from a study of cytomegalovirus exposure and HLA in healthy donors. Study-wide points: The study found most TCR sequences rare, yet found some public TCRs in many donors.

This CDR3 region has 16 residues. J gave up 9 bases and V 0 bases, and 5 bases lay outside the gene matches. Germline-derived CDR1 and CDR2 are SGHNT and YYREEE (reference sequence). This clone was detected once. Its antigen remains unknown. Donors sampled were nominally healthy, though unrecorded immune exposures were likely. Both 60 Vbeta primers and 13 Jbeta primers went into the PCR. TCRdb's copy holds only in-frame clones and misses some; the assay was immunoSEQ multiplex PCR. The sample contains some 98,000 clones, roughly 80% of which appear only once. This chain links TRBV5-4 with TRBJ2-1; 14 nucleotides align to TRBD2. This TCR was recovered from a female donor in good health and CMV-seronegative. The sequenced material came from PBMCs. This CDR3 is CASSLGGLAGASEQFF. The CDR3 bases are TGTGCCAGCAGCTTGGGGGGACTAGCGGGAGCTAGTGAGCAGTTCTTC.